The clone carrying this T cell receptor (beta chain) was observed once. Its target is not known. The entry originates in a study of cytomegalovirus exposure and HLA in healthy donors. Study-wide results and caveats: Further analysis was carried out later, and it showed several of the most significant clusters appearing linked to common viral pathogens.

In the PCR, 60 Vbeta and 13 Jbeta primers were used. The assay was immunoSEQ multiplex PCR, and TCRdb's table has in-frame clones only and misses some. The sample has about 90,000 clones, 79% seen once; the top ten hold approximately 2.8%. The sequence came from a man in his thirties or forties in good health and CMV-seronegative. The sequenced sample was PBMCs.

The DNA for the CDR3 is TGCAGCGTTGTACGTGACTCGGACGGGGAGCTGTTTTTT. Translating it yields CSVVRDSDGELFF. The chain is built from TRBV29-1 and TRBJ2-2; no clear D gene. V shed 4 bases and J shed 7 bases, with 13 bases lying between them. The germline gives CDR1 SQVTM, CDR2 ANQGSEA. This CDR3 is built from 13 residues.